This T cell receptor beta chain was captured in a study of T cell responses to AZD1222 COVID-19 vaccine (dated by TCRdb to the early 2020s). Background on the whole study: AZD1222 recipients with second doses at about 4 weeks or about 12 weeks were pooled, because spike-specific TCR depth and breadth did not differ between schedules. TCR sequencing was performed for roughly 240 trial participants, of whom some 200 were given two doses of AZD1222 and about 25 were given two doses of MenACWY control vaccine. Enrollment into the trials was organized by age into subgroups of 18-55, 56-69 and 70-plus years, and those subgroups contained 148, 28 and 57 TCR-sequenced participants, respectively.

CDR3 length: 15 amino acids, cysteine to phenylalanine. The only DNA kept is the CDR3, 45 bases in frame from the first base. V is reduced by 3 bases and J by 2 bases, leaving a spacing of 11 bases between them. CDR1 and CDR2 are drawn from the germline V gene (reference sequence): LNHDA, SQIVND. Results and caveats for the whole study, not just this receptor: The vaccine-associated CD4 TCRs covered the entire spike protein, and the dominant responses fell in regions 160-218 and 743-854. Epitopes outside the regions mutated in the B.1.351 and B.1.1.7 variants were reportedly recognized by nearly half of the unique spike-specific TCRs. After two AZD1222 doses, spike-specific TCR breadth and depth were significantly higher than at day 0 and than in MenACWY recipients. Participants were mostly white British, with more females than males. The authors suggested clonal diversity may have been underestimated. Because no samples from the day 14 peak response were available, repertoires could be characterized only after the peak T cell response. In the small 56-69-year group, the increase in depth fell short of significance, most likely because of low power. Only five to seven AZD1222 recipients were SARS-CoV-2 seropositive at baseline, limiting conclusions about previously exposed vaccinees.

The meaning of the sample's time point label: baseline before first vaccination. Samples from vaccinated people were obtained from the UK trials COV001 and COV002, which included a single-blind randomized controlled phase 2/3 trial of AZD1222 (ChAdOx1 nCoV-19) in healthy adults. For TCRbeta chain sequencing, PBMC samples were collected from trial participants at day 0 and at day 28 after the second dose. The CDR3 regions of human TCRbeta chains were analyzed by immunosequencing. The authors' pipeline ran thus. Repertoire TCRs were matched against a reference library of SARS-CoV-2-specific TCRs generated with the MIRA antigen-specificity platform. Breadth meant the fraction of unique TCRs that were SARS-CoV-2-associated, whereas depth meant the fraction of total T cells that were SARS-CoV-2-associated. Each spike-specific TCR was assigned to its reactive spike region and to a CD4 or CD8 class using the MIRA data. Log10-transformed breadth and depth values were compared by one-way ANOVA with Sidak's multiple comparisons tests. Not all clones reach the TCRdb copy of this immuneACCESS table, which keeps in-frame sequences only. Checked studies attribute under half of the gap to unresolved V genes and leave the rest unexplained. V, J and clone size are taken as reported in that table, and D and trimming were inferred from the DNA itself. For this sample there are over 70,000 clones; 70% to 90% appear just once. Under 6.5% of the sample is held by the ten biggest clonotypes.

To note about this clone: Its specific antigen is unknown. The record has no base qualities; no much larger clone is one base away. This same CDR3 is encoded by further DNA sequences in the sample.

This sample comprised peripheral blood, obtained on day 0 of AZD1222 vaccination. This sequence uses TRBV19 and TRBJ1-5; a tentative D match to TRBD1 spans 6 bases. The TCR comes from an adult in good health. The nucleotide sequence is given as TGTGCCAGTAGTATTGGCAGGGGAGGCAATCAGCCCCAGCATTTT. This sequence encodes CASSIGRGGNQPQHF.